This T cell receptor beta chain was identified during a study of cytomegalovirus exposure and HLA in healthy donors. Use of 60 Vbeta and 13 Jbeta primers characterized the PCR. Sequencing used immunoSEQ multiplex PCR; TCRdb keeps in-frame clones, though not all of them. In the table there are about 70,000 clones, 74% of which are singletons. The V gene end was trimmed by 3 bases and the J gene end by 2 bases; junction bases not matched to a gene: 3. Germline CDR1 is SGHNT and CDR2 is YYREEE (reference sequence). The CDR3 runs 15 residues. This clone is medium-sized by share. Other DNA sequences in the sample encode the same CDR3.

This receptor was identified in a human donor in good health. The source material was PBMCs. J is TRBJ2-1 and V is TRBV5-4; TRBD2 matches at 9 bases. This CDR3 is CASSYGTSPYNEQFF. As DNA, the CDR3 is TGTGCCAGCAGCTACGGGACTAGCCCCTACAATGAGCAGTTCTTC.